The rows below give T cell receptor beta chains drawn from one sample of a study of T-cell reconstitution after alpha-beta-depleted transplantation in children. A single record per CDR3 protein comes from TCRdb applying MiXCR to the PCR reads. The sample lists 490,000 or so distinct CDR3 sequences, around 12% occurring once. The sample consisted of PBMCs from the stem cell graft donor, taken from the stem cell graft. The receptors stem from a human donor who donated a stem cell graft to a child with combined immunodeficiency. Each CDR3 is given with its conserved first and last residue. The D gene is left open where the match is weak. A row's size may be missing; if present it is once, few, many or a size class.

abundance	d_gene	v_gene	j_gene	CDR3aa	CDR3nt
many	TRBD2	TRBV25-1	TRBJ2-1	CASSESLAGYNEQFF	TGTGCCAGCAGTGAATCGCTAGCGGGCTACAATGAGCAGTTCTTC
NA	TRBD2	TRBV7-8	TRBJ2-5	CASSPLGLAEETQYF	TGTGCCAGCAGCCCATTGGGACTAGCGGAAGAGACCCAGTACTTC
few	NA	TRBV5-1	TRBJ1-3	CASSSQSGAGGNTIYF	TGCGCCAGCAGCTCCCAGTCCGGTGCAGGTGGAAACACCATATATTTT
NA	TRBD2	TRBV12-3/TRBV12-4	TRBJ2-3	CASRPRMGGDTQYF	TGTGCCAGCAGGCCTCGGATGGGGGGGGATACGCAGTATTTT
NA	NA	TRBV30	TRBJ2-5	CAWSVTGSGEPQYF	TGTGCCTGGAGTGTAACGGGCTCGGGGGAACCCCAGTACTTC
many	NA	TRBV4-2	TRBJ2-1	CASSQDDYQEQFF	TGTGCCAGCAGCCAAGATGACTACCAGGAGCAGTTCTTC
NA	NA	TRBV11-2	TRBJ2-2	CASSLLITGELFF	TGTGCCAGCAGCTTACTCATCACCGGGGAGCTGTTTTTT
NA	NA	TRBV11-2	TRBJ1-1	CASIQGFEAFF	TGTGCCAGTATACAGGGTTTTGAAGCTTTCTTT
many	NA	TRBV30	TRBJ2-1	CAWSVGGAGQFF	TGTGCCTGGAGTGTAGGCGGAGCGGGGCAGTTCTTC
few	TRBD1	TRBV15	TRBJ2-3	CATSMRTGGTDTQYF	TGTGCCACCAGCATGCGGACAGGGGGCACAGATACGCAGTATTTT
NA	NA	TRBV4-3	TRBJ2-5	CASSATSQETQYF	TGCGCCAGCAGCGCGACTAGCCAAGAGACCCAGTACTTC
NA	TRBD1	TRBV6-1	TRBJ2-2	CASRWGTAGELFF	TGTGCCAGCAGATGGGGGACAGCCGGGGAGCTGTTTTTT
once	NA	TRBV6-2/TRBV6-3	TRBJ2-7	CASSYSIGGLYGYEQYF	TGTGCCAGCAGTTACTCGATTGGAGGACTTTACGGCTACGAGCAGTACTTC
few	NA	TRBV7-9	TRBJ2-3	CASSLKWRGNTDTQYF	TGTGCCAGCAGCTTAAAGTGGCGGGGAAACACAGATACGCAGTATTTT
many	NA	TRBV12-3/TRBV12-4	TRBJ2-3	CASSVAGEADTQYF	TGTGCCAGCAGTGTCGCAGGGGAGGCAGATACGCAGTATTTT
many	NA	TRBV5-5	TRBJ2-7	CASSLVTDSYEQYF	TGTGCCAGCAGCTTAGTGACGGACTCCTACGAGCAGTACTTC
NA	NA	TRBV7-9	TRBJ2-1	CASSPRLAADDGHEQFF	TGTGCCAGCAGCCCCCGGCTAGCTGCCGATGACGGGCATGAGCAGTTCTTC
NA	TRBD2	TRBV7-3	TRBJ2-1	CASSLTSGGAYNEQFF	TGTGCCAGCAGCTTAACGTCCGGGGGGGCATACAATGAGCAGTTCTTC